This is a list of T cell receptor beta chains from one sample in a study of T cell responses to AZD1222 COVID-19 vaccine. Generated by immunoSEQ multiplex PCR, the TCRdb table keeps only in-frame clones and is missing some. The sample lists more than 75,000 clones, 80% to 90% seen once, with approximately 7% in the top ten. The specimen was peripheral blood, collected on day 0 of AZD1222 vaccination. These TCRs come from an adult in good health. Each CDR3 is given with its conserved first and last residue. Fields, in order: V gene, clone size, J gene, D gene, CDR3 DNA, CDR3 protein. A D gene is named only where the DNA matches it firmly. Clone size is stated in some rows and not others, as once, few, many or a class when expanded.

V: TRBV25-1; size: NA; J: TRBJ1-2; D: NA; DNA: TGTGCCAGCGTGGGAGCAGGGAAGCACTATGGCTACACCTTC; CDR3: CASVGAGKHYGYTF
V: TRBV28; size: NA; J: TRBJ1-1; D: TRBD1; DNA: TGTGCCAGCAGTACCTTGCGGACAGGGGGGTACACTGAAGCTTTCTTT; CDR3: CASSTLRTGGYTEAFF
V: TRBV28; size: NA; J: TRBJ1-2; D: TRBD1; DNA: TGTGCCAGCAGCGAGACAGGGGTGGGACTCTATGGCTACACCTTC; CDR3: CASSETGVGLYGYTF
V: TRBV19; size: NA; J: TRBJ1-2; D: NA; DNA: TGTGCCAGTAGTCAAAACTATGGCTACACCTTC; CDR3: CASSQNYGYTF
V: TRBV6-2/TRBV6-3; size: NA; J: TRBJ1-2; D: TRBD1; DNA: TGTGCCAGCAGTTACGGGCCGGGACAGGGAATCTTCTACGGCTACACCTTC; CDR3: CASSYGPGQGIFYGYTF
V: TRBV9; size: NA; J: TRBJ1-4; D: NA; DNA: TGTGCCAGCAGCGTAAGAGGAACAGGTCATAATGAAAAACTGTTTTTT; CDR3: CASSVRGTGHNEKLFF
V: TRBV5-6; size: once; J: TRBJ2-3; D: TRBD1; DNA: TGTGCCAGCAGCTTGGGCCAGGGGGTGGGAACAGATACGCAGTATTTT; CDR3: CASSLGQGVGTDTQYF
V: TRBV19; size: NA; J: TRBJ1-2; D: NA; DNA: TGTGCCAGTAATCCCCCACACAGGGTGGGTGGCTACACCTTC; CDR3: CASNPPHRVGGYTF
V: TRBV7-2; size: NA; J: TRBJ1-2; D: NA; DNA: TGTGCCAGCAGCCCGGCAACGCGGGGCTACACCTTC; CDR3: CASSPATRGYTF
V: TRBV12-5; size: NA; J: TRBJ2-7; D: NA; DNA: TGTGCTAGGATTCGGGAAGGGCGCCGAAAGGAGCAGTACTTC; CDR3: CARIREGRRKEQYF
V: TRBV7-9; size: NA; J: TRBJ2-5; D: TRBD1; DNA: TGTGCCAGCAGCCCGGGACAGGTACAAGAGACCCAGTACTTC; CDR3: CASSPGQVQETQYF
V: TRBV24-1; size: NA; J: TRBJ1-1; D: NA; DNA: TGTGCCACCAGTGATTTGCGGTCGCAGTTGAACACTGAAGCTTTCTTT; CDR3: CATSDLRSQLNTEAFF
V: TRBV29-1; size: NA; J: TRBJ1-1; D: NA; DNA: TGCAGCGGGAGATGGGGTGCGAACACTGAAGCTTTCTTT; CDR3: CSGRWGANTEAFF
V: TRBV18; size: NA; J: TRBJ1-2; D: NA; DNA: TGTGCCAGCTCACCGAACTTGGACCATGGCCGAGGCTACACCTTC; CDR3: CASSPNLDHGRGYTF
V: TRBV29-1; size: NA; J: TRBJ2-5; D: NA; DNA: TGCAGCGTGGGCCAGGCAGTCCAAGAGACCCAGTACTTC; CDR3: CSVGQAVQETQYF
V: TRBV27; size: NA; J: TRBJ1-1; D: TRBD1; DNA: TGTGCCACCTCGGGACAGGGAGGGACTGAAGCTTTCTTT; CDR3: CATSGQGGTEAFF
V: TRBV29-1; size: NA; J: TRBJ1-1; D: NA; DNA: TGCAGCGTTGTCCCCGCGAACACTGAAGCTTTCTTT; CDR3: CSVVPANTEAFF
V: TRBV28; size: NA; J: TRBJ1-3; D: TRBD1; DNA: TGTGCCAGCAGTCCCCAGGGGGGGGGCTCTGGAAACACCATATATTTT; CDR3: CASSPQGGGSGNTIYF
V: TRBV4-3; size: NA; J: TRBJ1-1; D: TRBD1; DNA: TGCGCCAGCAGCCAAGACCGGGACAGGGTCATGAGTAATCCGGAGAACACTGAAGCTTTCTTT; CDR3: CASSQDRDRVMSNPENTEAFF
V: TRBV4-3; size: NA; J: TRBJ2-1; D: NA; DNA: TGCGCCAGCAGCCAAGATCGGGTGGGCCCATACAATGAGCAGTTCTTC; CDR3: CASSQDRVGPYNEQFF
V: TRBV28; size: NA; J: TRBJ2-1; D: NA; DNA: TGTGCCAGCAGTTTGGGGGGCTCCTACAATGAGCAGTTCTTC; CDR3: CASSLGGSYNEQFF
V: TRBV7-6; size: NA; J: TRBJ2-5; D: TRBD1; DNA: TGTGCCAGCAGCTTCGGACAGGGGGCGGGAGAGACCCAGTACTTC; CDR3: CASSFGQGAGETQYF
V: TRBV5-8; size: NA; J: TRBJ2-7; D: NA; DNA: TGTGCCAGCAGCTTGGTGTCAGGGGACGTCTACGAGCAGTACTTC; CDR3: CASSLVSGDVYEQYF
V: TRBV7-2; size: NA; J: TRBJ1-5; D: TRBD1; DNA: TGTGCCAGCAGCCACAGACAGGGGTCCGATCAGCCCCAGCATTTT; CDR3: CASSHRQGSDQPQHF
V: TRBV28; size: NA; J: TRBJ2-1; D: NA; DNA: TGTGCCAGCAGAAGGACGGAATACAATGAGCAGTTCTTC; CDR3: CASRRTEYNEQFF
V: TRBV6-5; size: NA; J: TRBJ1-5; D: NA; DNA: TGTGCCAGCACCACCCCAGGGTATAGCAATCAGCCCCAGCATTTT; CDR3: CASTTPGYSNQPQHF
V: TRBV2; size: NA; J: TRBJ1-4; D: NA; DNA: TGTGCCAGCAGTGAGTCCAGGGTTAGTGAAAAACTGTTTTTT; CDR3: CASSESRVSEKLFF
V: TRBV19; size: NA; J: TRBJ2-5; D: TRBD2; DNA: TGTGCCAGTAGTATCCAGCGGGGGTCCCAAGAGACCCAGTACTTC; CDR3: CASSIQRGSQETQYF
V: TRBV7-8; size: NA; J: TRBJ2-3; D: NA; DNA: TGTGCCAGCAGCTTACCGCGGTCTGGGAGCACAGATACGCAGTATTTT; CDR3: CASSLPRSGSTDTQYF
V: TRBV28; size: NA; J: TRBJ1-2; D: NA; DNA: TGTGCCAGCAGGCCTCGGCCCCCTAACTATGGCTACACCTTC; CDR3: CASRPRPPNYGYTF
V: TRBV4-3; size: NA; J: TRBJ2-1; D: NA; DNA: TGCGCCAGCAGCCAAGATCAAGGGGCTTGGTACAATGAGCAGTTCTTC; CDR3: CASSQDQGAWYNEQFF
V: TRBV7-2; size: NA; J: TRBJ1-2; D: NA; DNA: TGTGCCAGCAGCTCCTCGGGGAGTCTCTATGGCTACACCTTC; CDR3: CASSSSGSLYGYTF
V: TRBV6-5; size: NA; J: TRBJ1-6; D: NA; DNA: TGTGCCAGCAGAACCGCAGGAAATTCACCCCTCCACTTT; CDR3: CASRTAGNSPLHF
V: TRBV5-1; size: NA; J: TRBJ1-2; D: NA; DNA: TGCGCCAGCAGCTCCATGAGGGGAGTGAGCTATGGCTACACCTTC; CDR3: CASSSMRGVSYGYTF
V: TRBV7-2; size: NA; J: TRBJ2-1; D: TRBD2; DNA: TGTGCCAGCAGCCCGGGGGGGACCTACAATGAGCAGTTCTTC; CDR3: CASSPGGTYNEQFF
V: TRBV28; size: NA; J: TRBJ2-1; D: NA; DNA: TGTGCCAGCAGTTCGCCGGGACCTTGGAATGAGCAGTTCTTC; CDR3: CASSSPGPWNEQFF
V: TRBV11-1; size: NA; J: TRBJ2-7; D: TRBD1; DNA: TGTGCCAGCAGCACAGAGGGACAGGGGGCCTACGAGCAGTACTTC; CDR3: CASSTEGQGAYEQYF
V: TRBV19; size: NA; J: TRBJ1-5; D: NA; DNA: TGTGCCAGTAGTGGAACAGGGTCAAGTTCGCAGCCCCAGCATTTT; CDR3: CASSGTGSSSQPQHF
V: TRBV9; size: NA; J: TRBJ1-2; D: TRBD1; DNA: TGTGCCAGCAGCGTGACAGGGGGCGCGAGCTATGGCTACACCTTC; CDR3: CASSVTGGASYGYTF
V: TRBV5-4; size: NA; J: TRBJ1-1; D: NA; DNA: TGTGCCAGCAGACCCGGAGCGGTCATGAACACTGAAGCTTTCTTT; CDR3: CASRPGAVMNTEAFF
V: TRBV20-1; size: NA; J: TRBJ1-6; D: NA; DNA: TGCAGTGCTAGTGGGGGTTCACCCCTCCACTTT; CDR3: CSASGGSPLHF